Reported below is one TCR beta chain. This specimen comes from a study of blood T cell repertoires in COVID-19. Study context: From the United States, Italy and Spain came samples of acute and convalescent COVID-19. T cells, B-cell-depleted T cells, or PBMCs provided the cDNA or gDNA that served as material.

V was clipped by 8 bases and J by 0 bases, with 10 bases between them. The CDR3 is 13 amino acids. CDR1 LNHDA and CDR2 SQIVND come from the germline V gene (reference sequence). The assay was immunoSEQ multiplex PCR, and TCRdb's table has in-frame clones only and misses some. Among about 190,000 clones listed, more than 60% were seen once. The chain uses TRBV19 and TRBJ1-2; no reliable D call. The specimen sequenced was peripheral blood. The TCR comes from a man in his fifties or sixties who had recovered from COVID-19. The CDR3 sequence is CASGSGTNYGYTF. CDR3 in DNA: TGTGCCAGTGGGAGTGGGACTAACTATGGCTACACCTTC.